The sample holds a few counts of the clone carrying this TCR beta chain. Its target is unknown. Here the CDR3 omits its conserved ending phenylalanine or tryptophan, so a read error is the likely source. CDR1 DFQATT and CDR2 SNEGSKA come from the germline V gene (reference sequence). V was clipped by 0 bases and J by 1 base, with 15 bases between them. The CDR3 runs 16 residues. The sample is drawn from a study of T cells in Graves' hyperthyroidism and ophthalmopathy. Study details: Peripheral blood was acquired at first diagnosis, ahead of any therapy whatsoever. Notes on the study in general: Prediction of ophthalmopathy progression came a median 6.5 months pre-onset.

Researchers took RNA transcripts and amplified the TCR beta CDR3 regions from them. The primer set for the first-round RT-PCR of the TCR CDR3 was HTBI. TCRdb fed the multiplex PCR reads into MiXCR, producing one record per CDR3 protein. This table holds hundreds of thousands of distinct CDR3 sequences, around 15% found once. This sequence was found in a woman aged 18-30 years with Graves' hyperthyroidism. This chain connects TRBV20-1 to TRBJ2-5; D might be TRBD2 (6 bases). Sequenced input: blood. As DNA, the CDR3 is TGCAGTGCTAGAGATCGGAGGGAGGCCCTCCAAGAGACCCAGTACCTC. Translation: CSARDRREALQETQYL.